A single sample gave rise to the 20 T cell receptor beta chains below, sequenced in a study of beta chain features in type 1 diabetes. Antigens of these TCRs are unknown. Study-level results: Among patients with Type 1 diabetes, TCRB CDR3s were moderately but significantly shorter in every one of the four CD4+ subsets.

What was sequenced were expressed TCRB transcripts, since all of the isolated RNA had been reverse transcribed. Repertoires were generated with immunoSEQ multiplex PCR, while TCRdb's copy carries only in-frame clones and drops some. The data contain about 710,000 clones, roughly an eighth of them singletons. The sequenced material came from naive CD4+ T cells from blood. Source of these receptors: a man between 18 and 29 years old with type 1 diabetes.

The chain has TRBV5-1 and TRBJ1-5; 8 bases line up with TRBD1. Trimming took 0 bases from V and 1 from J; bases not matched to a gene: 3. This CDR3 comprises 16 residues. CDR1 and CDR2 from the germline V gene are SGHRS and YFSETQ. CDR3 amino acids: CASSLGGQGSNQPQHF. Here the CDR3 DNA reads TGCGCCAGCAGCTTGGGAGGACAGGGCAGCAATCAGCCCCAGCATTTT.

This chain joins TRBV9 and TRBJ2-7; TRBD2 matches 8 bases. Trimming removed 2 bases from V and 5 bases from J; junction bases left unmatched: 9. The CDR3 runs to 15 residues. The V gene's germline CDR1 is SGDLS and CDR2 YYNGEE. CDR3 residues: CASSVYGTSGNEQYF. As DNA, the CDR3 is TGTGCCAGCAGCGTCTACGGGACTAGTGGAAACGAGCAGTACTTC.

This clone has only a few counts. CDR3 DNA sequence: TGTGCCAGCAGTCTAAAGGGGGGAACCTATGGCTACACCTTC. Its protein product is CASSLKGGTYGYTF. The chain has TRBV6-5 and TRBJ1-2, with a tentative D call TRBD1 (6 bases). The V gene's germline CDR1 is MNHEY and CDR2 SVGAGI. This CDR3 has 14 amino acids. V lost 5 bases to trimming and J lost 4 bases, with 14 bases between them.

This clone has more than one count but fewer than ten. The chain employs TRBV28 and TRBJ2-1; 15 nucleotides align to TRBD2. Germline V lookup: CDR1 MDHEN, CDR2 SYDVKM. This CDR3 spans 16 amino acids. V lost 6 bases, J lost 9 bases, and 9 bases stayed unmatched. CDR3 amino acids: CASSPPGLAGGSEQFF. DNA for the CDR3: TGTGCCAGCAGCCCACCGGGACTAGCGGGGGGTAGTGAGCAGTTCTTC.

The CDR3 DNA reads TGCAGCGACGGACCTAGCACAGATACGCAGTATTTT. Translated: CSDGPSTDTQYF. The chain employs TRBV29-1 and TRBJ2-3; no clear D gene. The V end was cut by 7 bases, the J end by 0 bases, with 8 bases between. The CDR3 length is 12 residues. Germline V gene lookup returns CDR1 SQVTM and CDR2 ANQGSEA.

In its sample, this clone was seen a few times. The gene calls are TRBV6-5 and TRBJ2-7, with TRBD1 identical over 10 bases. Per the germline V gene, CDR1 is MNHEY and CDR2 is SVGAGI. The CDR3 loop spans 15 amino acids. The trim removed 3 bases at V and 3 bases at J, leaving 5 bases unmatched. The CDR3 spells CASSYGGTGDYEQYF. The CDR3 DNA sequence: TGTGCCAGCAGTTATGGCGGGACAGGGGACTACGAGCAGTACTTC.

The CDR3 is CASSQEVPAASYEQYF. In nucleotides, the CDR3 is TGTGCCAGCAGCCAAGAGGTCCCAGCGGCCTCCTACGAGCAGTACTTC. This rearrangement joins TRBV4-2 to TRBJ2-7, with D maybe TRBD2 (5 bases). The V gene lost 0 bases and the J gene lost 0 bases, with 12 bases spanning the gap. Germline CDR1 is LGHNA and CDR2 is YNFKEQ. The CDR3 is made up of 16 amino acids.

The CDR3 reads CASSDSGAYNEQFF. CDR3 in DNA: TGTGCCAGCAGTGACTCGGGGGCCTACAATGAGCAGTTCTTC. The J gene is TRBJ2-1, the V gene TRBV6-4; perhaps D is TRBD1 or TRBD2 (5 bases each). The CDR3 sequence is 14 residues long. The V and J ends lost 0 bases and 2 bases respectively, with 5 bases between them. Germline V gives CDR1 MRHNA, CDR2 SNTAGT.

In its sample, this clone was seen a few times. The V call is TRBV19, the J call TRBJ2-1; D might be TRBD2 (5 bases). Germline CDR1 LNHDA, CDR2 SQIVND (reference sequence). The V end was cut by 6 bases, the J end by 4 bases, with 13 bases between. CDR3 length: 14 amino acids. DNA of the CDR3: TGTGCCAGTAGCCGGGAATCGTATTACAATGAGCAGTTCTTC. Translated, it gives CASSRESYYNEQFF. The full variable domain, in which reference TRBV19 and TRBJ2-1 provide the parts outside the CDR3, is DGGITQSPKYLFRKEGQNVTLSCEQNLNHDAMYWYRQDPGQGLRLIYYSQIVNDFQKGDIAEGYSVSREKKESFPLTVTSAQKNPTAFYLCASSRESYYNEQFFGPGTRLTVL.

V and J are TRBV6-1 and TRBJ2-5; D gene ambiguous. This CDR3 is 16 amino acids long. V was pared by 0 bases and J by 2 bases, with 13 bases between. Germline V lookup: CDR1 MNHNS, CDR2 SASEGT. The CDR3 sequence is CASSEALLGIQETQYF. Here the CDR3 DNA reads TGTGCCAGCAGTGAAGCGCTTCTTGGTATTCAAGAGACCCAGTACTTC.

V gene TRBV9 combines with J gene TRBJ2-2, with D unresolved. Germline values: CDR1 SGDLS, CDR2 YYNGEE. The CDR3 totals 14 residues. V was pared by 1 base and J by 5 bases, with 9 bases between. Written as DNA, the CDR3 is TGTGCCAGCAGCGTAAGGCGTCGGACCGGGGAGCTGTTTTTT. Its protein is CASSVRRRTGELFF.

The chain joins TRBV4-2 to TRBJ2-5; no clear D. Trimming removed 0 bases at V and 2 bases at J, with 7 bases between. This CDR3 is 14 amino acids long. Germline lookup yields CDR1 LGHNA and CDR2 YNFKEQ. The CDR3 DNA is TGTGCCAGCAGCCAAGATCCTGATCAAGAGACCCAGTACTTC. Its protein is CASSQDPDQETQYF.

The genes are TRBV6-1 and TRBJ1-2; no definite D call. The V end lost 1 base, the J end lost 2 bases, and 8 bases lay between the germline ends. The CDR3 contains 14 residues. CDR1 and CDR2 (germline): MNHNS, SASEGT. The DNA for the CDR3 is TGTGCCAGCAGTGAAGGGCCGGGAAACTATGGCTACACCTTC. Translated: CASSEGPGNYGYTF.

The CDR3 DNA is TGTGCCAGCAGTCCGGGGTACAATGAGCAGTTCTTC. It yields the protein CASSPGYNEQFF. This chain joins TRBV6-6 and TRBJ2-1, with D tentatively TRBD2 (5 bases). V was trimmed by 5 bases and J by 4 bases, leaving 6 bases between them. The CDR3 covers 12 residues. Per the germline V gene, CDR1 is MNHNY and CDR2 is SVGAGI (reference sequence).

V is TRBV4-1 and J is TRBJ2-1, with 7 nucleotides matching TRBD2. V lost 1 base to trimming and J lost 4 bases; unmatched junction nucleotides: 4. The V gene's germline CDR1 is MGHRA and CDR2 YSYEKL. The CDR3 totals 15 residues. CDR3 sequence: CASSQVSGDYNEQFF. The CDR3 region has the DNA TGCGCCAGCAGCCAAGTAAGCGGGGATTACAATGAGCAGTTCTTC.

Note on this clone: This same CDR3 is encoded by further DNA sequences in the sample. The J gene is TRBJ1-5, the V gene TRBV7-9; D unclear. The germline CDR1 and CDR2 sequences are SEHNR and FQNEAQ (reference sequence). The CDR3 is 14 amino acids. Trimming took 3 bases from V and 4 from J, leaving 10 bases between them. CDR3 in DNA: TGTGCCAGCAGCTTGGTCGGTCCTAATCAGCCCCAGCATTTT. Translated: CASSLVGPNQPQHF.

The chain employs TRBV11-2 and TRBJ2-1, with a weak D call TRBD2 (6 bases). V was cut by 1 base and J by 4 bases, with 11 bases left in between. Germline V CDR1 and CDR2: SGHAT, FQNNGV. This CDR3 has 15 amino acids. The CDR3 loop is CASSLAEGTYNEQFF. Here the CDR3 DNA reads TGTGCCAGCAGCTTAGCGGAGGGAACGTACAATGAGCAGTTCTTC. Drawing the rest from reference TRBV11-2 and TRBJ2-1, the complete variable domain is EAGVAQSPRYKIIEKRQSVAFWCNPISGHATLYWYQQILGQGPKLLIQFQNNGVVDDSQLPKDRFSAERLKGVDSTLKIQPAKLEDSAVYLCASSLAEGTYNEQFFGPGTRLTVL.

The chain has TRBV7-2 and TRBJ2-3; TRBD2 might be the D (6 bases). CDR3 length: 15 amino acids. Germline loops: CDR1 SGHTA, CDR2 FQGNSA. V shed 1 base and J shed 0 bases, with 8 bases lying between them. The CDR3 DNA follows: TGTGCCAGCAGCTTAGGGACTATTAGCACAGATACGCAGTATTTT. Its protein is CASSLGTISTDTQYF.

There are a few counts of this clone. The rearrangement links TRBV9 to TRBJ2-7, with 11 bases identical to TRBD1. Germline values: CDR1 SGDLS, CDR2 YYNGEE. The CDR3 consists of 15 residues. J lost 4 bases, V lost 3 bases, and 6 bases had no gene match. CDR3 in amino acids: CASSAGTGGLYEQYF. The CDR3, as DNA: TGTGCCAGCAGCGCCGGGACAGGGGGTTTGTACGAGCAGTACTTC.

This clone was observed a handful of times. V usage is TRBV30 and J usage is TRBJ2-2; TRBD2 matches at 10 bases. J gave up 4 bases and V 3 bases, and 8 bases lay outside the gene matches. The CDR3 covers 16 residues. CDR1 is GTSNPN, CDR2 SVGIG, per germline (reference sequence). CDR3 sequence: CAWSPWSGGGTGELFF. In DNA form, the CDR3 reads TGTGCCTGGAGCCCTTGGAGCGGGGGGGGCACCGGGGAGCTGTTTTTT.